These 8 T cell receptor beta chains were sequenced from one sample in a study of shared clonotypes between healthy human individuals. Libraries were prepared by immunoSEQ multiplex PCR; TCRdb keeps only in-frame clonotypes and omits some of them. The sample yields about 2.4 million clones, around nine tenths seen once. The sample taken for sequencing was naive CD4+ T cells sorted from blood. Specified subset: CD45RA+ positively selected. The origin of the receptors is a man aged 18 to 35 in good health.

V usage is TRBV5-4 and J usage is TRBJ2-1, with 9 bases that match TRBD2. This CDR3 contains 15 residues. V dropped 2 bases and J dropped 14; count of bases not matched to a gene: 14. Germline lookup yields CDR1 SGHNT and CDR2 YYREEE (reference sequence). The CDR3 reads CASSFTGGAVAGEFF. The CDR3 nucleotides are TGTGCCAGCAGCTTCACCGGGGGCGCGGTAGCGGGAGAGTTCTTC.

This clone was seen only once. This sequence joins TRBV7-9 and TRBJ1-2; D uncertain. Germline lookup yields CDR1 SEHNR and CDR2 FQNEAQ (reference sequence). Trimming took 2 bases from V and 3 from J, leaving 10 bases between them. This CDR3 has 14 amino acids. CDR3 coding DNA: TGTGCCAGCAGCTTAATGAGGGCGGACTATGGCTACACCTTC. Translating it yields CASSLMRADYGYTF.

This chain connects TRBV18 to TRBJ2-5; unclear D gene. The CDR3 spans 14 residues. The V end was cut by 4 bases, the J end by 5 bases, with 14 bases between. Germline CDR1 is KGHSH and CDR2 is LQKENI. In DNA, the CDR3 is TGTGCCAGCTCACAACGCAAGGGTCTTGAGACCCAGTACTTC. Amino acid sequence: CASSQRKGLETQYF.

The chain links TRBV10-3 to TRBJ2-7; a possible D gene is TRBD2 (6 bases). The CDR3 covers 13 residues. The germline V gene has CDR1 ENHRY and CDR2 SYGVKD. V was clipped by 8 bases and J by 2 bases, with 13 bases between them. Here the CDR3 reads CAIRAEGPYEQYF. The CDR3 bases are TGTGCCATCCGGGCGGAGGGCCCCTACGAGCAGTACTTC.

V gene TRBV2 combines with J gene TRBJ1-1; D ambiguous. Looked up from germline, CDR1 is SNHLY and CDR2 is FYNNEI. The CDR3 extends over 13 amino acids. V was cut by 3 bases and J by 4 bases, with 9 bases left in between. CDR3 amino acids: CASSDRSGTEAFF. The CDR3 DNA reads as TGTGCCAGCAGTGATCGGAGTGGCACTGAAGCTTTCTTT. Variable domain in full (rest from reference TRBV2 and TRBJ1-1): EPEVTQTPSHQVTQMGQEVILRCVPISNHLYFYWYRQILGQKVEFLVSFYNNEISEKSEIFDDQFSVERPDGSNFTLKIRSTKLEDSAMYFCASSDRSGTEAFFGQGTRLTVV.

This chain joins TRBV18 and TRBJ1-2; tentative D call: TRBD1 (5 bases). CDR1 and CDR2 from the germline V gene are KGHSH and LQKENI. The CDR3 sequence is 15 residues long. Trimming left V 2 bases short and J 6 bases short, with 16 bases between. DNA of the CDR3: TGTGCCAGCTCACCAAGCGAGGGGAAGGTGAATGGCTACACCTTC. It specifies CASSPSEGKVNGYTF. The full variable domain, its missing parts supplied by reference TRBV18 and TRBJ1-2, is NAGVMQNPRHLVRRRGQEARLRCSPMKGHSHVYWYRQLPEEGLKFMVYLQKENIIDESGMPKERFSAEFPKEGPSILRIQQVVRGDSAAYFCASSPSEGKVNGYTFGSGTRLTVV.

V gene TRBV4-1 combines with J gene TRBJ2-2; a weak D match, TRBD1 (5 bases). V lost 3 bases and J 4 bases, leaving 12 bases between the germline ends. CDR3 length: 15 residues. In germline, CDR1 is MGHRA, CDR2 YSYEKL. CDR3 amino acids: CASSHALRGTGELFF. The CDR3 DNA reads as TGCGCCAGCAGCCATGCACTAAGGGGCACCGGGGAGCTGTTTTTT.

This chain connects TRBV5-5 to TRBJ2-5, with 7 nucleotides matching TRBD1. V shed 4 bases, J shed 1 base, and the junction held 7 bases outside the gene matches. CDR3 size: 15 residues. Germline V CDR1 and CDR2: SGHKS, YYEKEE (reference sequence). The chain's CDR3 is CASSPPGTVQETQYF. Written as DNA, the CDR3 is TGTGCCAGCAGCCCTCCCGGGACAGTCCAAGAGACCCAGTACTTC.